These 17 T cell receptor beta chains originate from one sample sequenced in a study of blood T cell repertoires in COVID-19. The method was immunoSEQ multiplex PCR; TCRdb's version includes in-frame clones alone and lacks a portion of them. This sample has more than 300,000 clones, with about nine tenths found just once. Sequenced sample: peripheral blood. These receptors all come from a woman in her forties or fifties with COVID-19, enrolled during active disease.

The V gene is TRBV11-2, the J gene TRBJ2-2; D is possibly TRBD2 (6 bases). With 1 base removed from V and 6 bases from J, the gap between germline ends came to 18 bases. Germline loops: CDR1 SGHAT, CDR2 FQNNGV. This CDR3 contains 17 residues. The CDR3 protein is CASSLVLRGEVAGELFF. DNA for the CDR3: TGTGCCAGCAGCTTAGTGCTGCGGGGCGAGGTCGCCGGGGAGCTGTTTTTT.

This clone was observed a single time. The V call is TRBV4-1, the J call TRBJ2-7, with D tentatively TRBD1 (6 bases). CDR3 length: 14 amino acids. Germline V lookup: CDR1 MGHRA, CDR2 YSYEKL. V lost 4 bases, J lost 7 bases, and 17 bases lay in between. The CDR3 reads CASSLQTGIGEQYF. CDR3 coding DNA: TGCGCCAGCAGCCTCCAAACAGGGATCGGGGAGCAGTACTTC.

The chain is built from TRBV10-3 and TRBJ1-5; D is unclear. V lost 8 bases and J 1 base, leaving 12 bases between the germline ends. The CDR3 runs 14 residues. CDR1 and CDR2 (germline): ENHRY, SYGVKD. CDR3 DNA sequence: TGTGCCATCTCTCGCGGGGAGAGCAATCAGCCCCAGCATTTT. It translates to CAISRGESNQPQHF.

This sequence joins TRBV2 and TRBJ2-2; the match to TRBD2 covers 8 bases. Germline CDR1 is SNHLY and CDR2 is FYNNEI. The junction had 9 bases not matched to a gene; V was cut back by 4 bases and J by 5 bases. This CDR3 region has 16 residues. DNA of the CDR3: TGTGCCAGCAGTGTAGGGGGACTAGTAGGGACCGGGGAGCTGTTTTTT. Translation gives CASSVGGLVGTGELFF.

The chain combines TRBV5-4 with TRBJ2-7; 7 positions agree with TRBD1. The germline CDR1 and CDR2 sequences are SGHNT and YYREEE (reference sequence). The V segment lost 0 bases and the J segment 1 base; nucleotides outside the gene matches: 4. There are 15 residues in the CDR3. The CDR3 DNA reads TGTGCCAGCAGCTTGGGACAGGGAGTTTCCTACGAGCAGTACTTC. This gives the protein CASSLGQGVSYEQYF.

The chain recombines TRBV7-2 with TRBJ2-5; the match to TRBD1 covers 10 bases. J lost 0 bases, V lost 5 bases, and 3 bases had no gene match. Looked up from germline, CDR1 is SGHTA and CDR2 is FQGNSA. CDR3 length: 15 residues. As DNA, the CDR3 is TGTGCCAGCAGCCAGGACAGGGGGTACCAAGAGACCCAGTACTTC. It translates to CASSQDRGYQETQYF.

V gene TRBV19 combines with J gene TRBJ2-4, with 7 bases fitting TRBD1. Germline CDR1 reads LNHDA; CDR2 reads SQIVND (reference sequence). The length of the CDR3 is 14 residues. After removal of 8 bases from V and 0 bases from J, the junction contained 4 bases not matched to a gene. In DNA, the CDR3 is TGTGCCAGTTCGAACAGGGGAGCCAAAAACATTCAGTACTTC. Translated: CASSNRGAKNIQYF. Full variable domain (outside the CDR3, taken from reference TRBV19 and TRBJ2-4): DGGITQSPKYLFRKEGQNVTLSCEQNLNHDAMYWYRQDPGQGLRLIYYSQIVNDFQKGDIAEGYSVSREKKESFPLTVTSAQKNPTAFYLCASSNRGAKNIQYFGAGTRLSVL.

This clone was seen just once. V gene TRBV6-5 combines with J gene TRBJ1-1, with D possibly matching TRBD1 (5 bases). CDR1 and CDR2 from the germline V gene are MNHEY and SVGAGI. The V gene lost 6 bases and the J gene lost 1 base, with 9 bases spanning the gap. The CDR3 sequence is 13 residues long. The CDR3 DNA reads TGTGCCAGCAGGCTCCAGGGGAACACTGAAGCTTTCTTT. It specifies CASRLQGNTEAFF.

The chain carries TRBV11-3 and TRBJ2-2; 8 nucleotides align to TRBD2. The germline gives CDR1 SGHNT, CDR2 YENEEA. Germline trimming cut 5 bases from V and 3 bases from J; bases unmatched to any gene: 14. CDR3 length equals 18 residues. CDR3 residues: CASSPNKRLARHTGELFF. DNA of the CDR3: TGTGCCAGCAGCCCGAACAAACGACTAGCGCGGCACACCGGGGAGCTGTTTTTT.

V is TRBV3-1 (or the pseudogene TRBV3-2) and J is TRBJ2-7; D might be TRBD2 (5 bases). The CDR3 has 11 residues. With 8 bases removed from V and 0 bases from J, the gap between germline ends came to 5 bases. CDR1 and CDR2 from the germline V gene are LGHDT and YNNKEL (reference sequence). The CDR3 nucleotides are TGTGCCAGCGGGAGCTCCTACGAGCAGTACTTC. Encoded protein: CASGSSYEQYF.

The chain joins TRBV7-2 to TRBJ2-5; maybe TRBD2 (6 bases). CDR1 and CDR2 from the germline V gene are SGHTA and FQGNSA. V gave up 4 bases and J gave up 0 bases, with 6 bases separating them. The CDR3 covers 13 residues. For the CDR3, the DNA is TGTGCCAGCAGCTGGGACTACCAAGAGACCCAGTACTTC. This translates into CASSWDYQETQYF.

This clone was picked up one time. The chain couples TRBV7-9 to TRBJ2-3; 7 bases line up with TRBD2. Germline-derived CDR1 and CDR2 are SEHNR and FQNEAQ (reference sequence). The CDR3 totals 16 residues. V was pared by 5 bases and J by 0 bases, with 8 bases of the junction left unmatched. The CDR3 nucleotides read TGTGCCAGCAGCGCCCTCGGGACTATTAGCACAGATACGCAGTATTTT. This translates into CASSALGTISTDTQYF.

To note about this clone: Other nucleotide sequences from this sample produce the same CDR3. V and J are TRBV6-5 and TRBJ1-1, with a tentative D call TRBD1 (6 bases). With 6 bases removed from V and 1 base from J, the gap between germline ends came to 9 bases. The CDR3 consists of 13 residues. CDR1 is MNHEY, CDR2 SVGAGI, per germline. The CDR3 region has the DNA TGTGCCAGCAGCCGGACAGAGAACACTGAAGCTTTCTTT. This sequence encodes CASSRTENTEAFF.

V is TRBV7-2 and J is TRBJ1-2; 7 positions agree with TRBD1. Trimming at V came to 8 bases and at J to 8 bases, leaving 8 bases not matched to a gene. This CDR3 is built from 12 residues. Per germline, CDR1 SGHTA and CDR2 FQGNSA. The CDR3 coding sequence is TGTGCCAGCGAGGGGGCTAGGGAGGGCTACACCTTC. Translating gives CASEGAREGYTF.

This clone was observed a few times. V is TRBV2 and J is TRBJ1-6; possibly TRBD1 for D (5 bases). The V gene's germline CDR1 is SNHLY and CDR2 FYNNEI. The CDR3 totals 15 residues. The V end was cut by 1 base, the J end by 7 bases, with 11 bases between. CDR3 coding DNA: TGTGCCAGCAGTGAAGTCCCCAGGGTAAATTCACCCCTCCACTTT. Its translation: CASSEVPRVNSPLHF.

This clone showed up just once. The chain is built from TRBV30 and TRBJ2-7, with D uncertain. The germline gives CDR1 GTSNPN, CDR2 SVGIG (reference sequence). The CDR3 is 12 residues long. The V end lost 0 bases, the J end lost 6 bases, and 9 bases lay between the germline ends. The CDR3 bases are TGTGCCTGGAGTGTTTCAGGCACCGAGCAGTACTTC. As protein: CAWSVSGTEQYF.

V and J are TRBV5-1 and TRBJ2-3; D call uncertain. The CDR3 spans 14 residues. The germline V gene encodes CDR1 SGHRS and CDR2 YFSETQ. Trimming pared 1 base from V and 1 base from J, leaving 7 bases between. Written as DNA, the CDR3 is TGCGCCAGCAGCTTGTTCCCAGGCACAGATACGCAGTATTTT. Protein: CASSLFPGTDTQYF. The whole variable domain, remainder taken from reference TRBV5-1 and TRBJ2-3, is KAGVTQTPRYLIKTRGQQVTLSCSPISGHRSVSWYQQTPGQGLQFLFEYFSETQRNKGNFPGRFSGRQFSNSRSEMNVSTLELGDSALYLCASSLFPGTDTQYFGPGTRLTVL.